The T cell receptor (beta chain) under discussion was sequenced for a study of blood T cell repertoires in COVID-19. Sequenced by immunoSEQ multiplex PCR; TCRdb stores in-frame clones only, minus some. The sample lists 210,000 or so clones, around 90% occurring once. The V segment lost 0 bases and the J segment 3 bases; nucleotides outside the gene matches: 9. The CDR3 has 18 residues. Germline V gene data show CDR1 as SGHRS and CDR2 as YFSETQ. The sequenced sample was peripheral blood. This sequence joins TRBV5-1 and TRBJ2-3; TRBD1 matches 11 bases. This TCR was sampled from a man between 50 and 59 years old with acute or convalescent COVID-19. CDR3 sequence (DNA): TGCGCCAGCAGCTTGGGTCTACCCGGGACAGGGGGGACAGATACGCAGTATTTT. It specifies CASSLGLPGTGGTDTQYF.